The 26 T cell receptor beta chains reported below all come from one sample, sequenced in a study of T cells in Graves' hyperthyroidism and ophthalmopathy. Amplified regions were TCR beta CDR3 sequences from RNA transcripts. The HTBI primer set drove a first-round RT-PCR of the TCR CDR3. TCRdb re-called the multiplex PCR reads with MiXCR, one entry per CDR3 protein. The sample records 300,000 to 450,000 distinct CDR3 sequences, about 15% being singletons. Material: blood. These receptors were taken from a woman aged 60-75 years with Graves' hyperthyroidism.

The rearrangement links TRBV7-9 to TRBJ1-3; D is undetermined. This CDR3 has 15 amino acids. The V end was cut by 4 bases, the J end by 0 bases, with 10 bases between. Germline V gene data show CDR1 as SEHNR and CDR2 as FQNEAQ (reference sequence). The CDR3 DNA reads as TGTGCCAGCAGCTCCGTGGAGTCCTCTGGAAACACCATATATTTT. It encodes CASSSVESSGNTIYF.

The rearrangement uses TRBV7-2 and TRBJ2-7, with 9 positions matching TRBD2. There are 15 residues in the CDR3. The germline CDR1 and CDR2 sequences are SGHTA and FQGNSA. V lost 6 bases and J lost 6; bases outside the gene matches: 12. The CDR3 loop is CASSPAGTSWSEQYF. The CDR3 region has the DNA TGTGCCAGCAGTCCGGCCGGGACTAGCTGGTCCGAGCAGTACTTC.

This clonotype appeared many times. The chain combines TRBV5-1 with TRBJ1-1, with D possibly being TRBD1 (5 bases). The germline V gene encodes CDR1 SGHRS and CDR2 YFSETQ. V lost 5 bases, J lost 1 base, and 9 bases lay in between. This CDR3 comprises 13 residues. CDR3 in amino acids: CASSQGENTEAFF. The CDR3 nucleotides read TGCGCCAGCAGTCAGGGCGAGAACACTGAAGCTTTCTTT.

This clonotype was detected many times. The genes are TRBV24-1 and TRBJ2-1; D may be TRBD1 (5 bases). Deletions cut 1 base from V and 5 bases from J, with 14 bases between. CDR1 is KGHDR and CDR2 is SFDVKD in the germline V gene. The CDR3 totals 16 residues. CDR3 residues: CATSDLRPGPHNEQFF. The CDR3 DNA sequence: TGTGCCACCAGTGATTTAAGACCAGGGCCCCACAATGAGCAGTTCTTC.

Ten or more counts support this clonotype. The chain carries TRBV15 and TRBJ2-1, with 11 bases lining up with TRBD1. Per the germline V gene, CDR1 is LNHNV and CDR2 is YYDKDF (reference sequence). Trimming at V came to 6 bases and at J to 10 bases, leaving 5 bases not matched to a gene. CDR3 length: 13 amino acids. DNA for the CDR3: TGTGCCACCAGAAGGACAGGGGGCAGGGAGCAGTTCTTC. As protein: CATRRTGGREQFF.

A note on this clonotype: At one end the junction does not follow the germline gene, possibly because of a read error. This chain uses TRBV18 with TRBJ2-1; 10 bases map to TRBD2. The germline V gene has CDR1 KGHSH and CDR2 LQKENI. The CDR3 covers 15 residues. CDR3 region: CASAPRTSGYNEQFF. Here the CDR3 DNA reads TGTGCCAGCGCACCACGGACTAGCGGATACAATGAGCAGTTCTTC.

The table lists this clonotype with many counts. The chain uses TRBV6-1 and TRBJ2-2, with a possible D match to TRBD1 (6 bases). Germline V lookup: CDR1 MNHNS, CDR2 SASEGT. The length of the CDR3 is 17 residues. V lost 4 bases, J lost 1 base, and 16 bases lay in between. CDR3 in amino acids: CASSGAPGTLNTGELFF. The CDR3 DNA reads TGTGCCAGCAGTGGGGCTCCCGGGACACTGAACACCGGGGAGCTGTTTTTT.

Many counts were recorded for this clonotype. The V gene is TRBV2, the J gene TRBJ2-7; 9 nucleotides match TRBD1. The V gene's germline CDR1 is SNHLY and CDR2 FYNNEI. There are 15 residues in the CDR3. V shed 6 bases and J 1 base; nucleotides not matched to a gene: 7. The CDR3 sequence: CASSREGQGSYEQYF. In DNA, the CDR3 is TGTGCCAGCAGCAGGGAGGGACAGGGATCCTACGAGCAGTACTTC.

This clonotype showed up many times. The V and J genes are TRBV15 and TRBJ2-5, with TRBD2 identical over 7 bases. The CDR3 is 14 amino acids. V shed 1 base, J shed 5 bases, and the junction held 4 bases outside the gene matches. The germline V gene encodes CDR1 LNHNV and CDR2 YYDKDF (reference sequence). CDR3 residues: CATSRVWGGETQYF. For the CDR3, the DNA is TGTGCCACCAGCAGAGTGTGGGGGGGGGAGACCCAGTACTTC. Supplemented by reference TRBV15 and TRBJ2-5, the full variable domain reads DAMVIQNPRYQVTQFGKPVTLSCSQTLNHNVMYWYQQKSSQAPKLLFHYYDKDFNNEADTPDNFQSRRPNTSFCFLDIRSPGLGDTAMYLCATSRVWGGETQYFGPGTRLLVL.

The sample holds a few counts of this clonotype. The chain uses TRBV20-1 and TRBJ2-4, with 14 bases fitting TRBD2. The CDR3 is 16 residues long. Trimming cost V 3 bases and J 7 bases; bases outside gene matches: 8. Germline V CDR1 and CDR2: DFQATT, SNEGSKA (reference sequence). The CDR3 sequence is CSASDRTSGRFNIQYF. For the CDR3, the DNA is TGCAGTGCTAGCGACAGGACTAGCGGGAGGTTCAACATTCAGTACTTC.

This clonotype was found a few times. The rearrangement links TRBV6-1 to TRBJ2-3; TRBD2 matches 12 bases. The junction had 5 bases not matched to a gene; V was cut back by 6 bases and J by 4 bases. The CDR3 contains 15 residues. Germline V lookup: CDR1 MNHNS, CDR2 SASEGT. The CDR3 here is CASSRTSGNADTQYF. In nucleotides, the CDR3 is TGTGCCAGCAGCCGGACTAGCGGGAACGCAGATACGCAGTATTTT.

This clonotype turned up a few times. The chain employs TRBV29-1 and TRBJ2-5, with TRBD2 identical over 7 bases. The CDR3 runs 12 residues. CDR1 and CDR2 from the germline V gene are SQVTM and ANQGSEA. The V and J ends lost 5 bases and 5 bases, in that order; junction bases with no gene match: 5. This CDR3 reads CSVILGGETQYF. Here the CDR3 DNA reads TGCAGCGTTATACTCGGGGGGGAGACCCAGTACTTC. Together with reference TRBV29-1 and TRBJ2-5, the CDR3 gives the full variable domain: SAVISQKPSRDICQRGTSLTIQCQVDSQVTMMFWYRQQPGQSLTLIATANQGSEATYESGFVIDKFPISRPNLTFSTLTVSNMSPEDSSIYLCSVILGGETQYFGPGTRLLVL.

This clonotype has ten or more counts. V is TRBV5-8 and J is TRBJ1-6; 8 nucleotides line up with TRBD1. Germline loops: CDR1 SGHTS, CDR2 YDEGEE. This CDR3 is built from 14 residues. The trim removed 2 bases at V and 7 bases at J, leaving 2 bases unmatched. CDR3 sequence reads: CASSFDRGNSPLHF. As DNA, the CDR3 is TGTGCCAGCAGCTTTGACAGGGGCAATTCACCCCTCCACTTT.

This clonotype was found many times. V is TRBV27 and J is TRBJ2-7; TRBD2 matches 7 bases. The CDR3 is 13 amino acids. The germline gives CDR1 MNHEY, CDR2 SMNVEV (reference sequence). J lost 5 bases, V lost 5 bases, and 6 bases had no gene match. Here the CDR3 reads CASSGGGTHEQYF. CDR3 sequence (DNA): TGTGCCAGCAGTGGGGGGGGGACCCACGAGCAGTACTTC.

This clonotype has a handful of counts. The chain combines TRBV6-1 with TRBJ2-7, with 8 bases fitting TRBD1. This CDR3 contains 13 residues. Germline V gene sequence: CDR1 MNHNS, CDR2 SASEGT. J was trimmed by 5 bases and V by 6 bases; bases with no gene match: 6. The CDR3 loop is CASSGTGLDEQYF. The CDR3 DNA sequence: TGTGCCAGCAGCGGGACAGGTTTGGACGAGCAGTACTTC.

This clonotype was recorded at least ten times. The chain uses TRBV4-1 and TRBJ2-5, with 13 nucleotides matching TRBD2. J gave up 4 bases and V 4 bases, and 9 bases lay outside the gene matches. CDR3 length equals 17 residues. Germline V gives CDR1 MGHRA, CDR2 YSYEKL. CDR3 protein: CASSPRLAGGQRETQYF. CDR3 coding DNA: TGCGCCAGCAGCCCGCGACTAGCGGGAGGACAGAGAGAGACCCAGTACTTC.

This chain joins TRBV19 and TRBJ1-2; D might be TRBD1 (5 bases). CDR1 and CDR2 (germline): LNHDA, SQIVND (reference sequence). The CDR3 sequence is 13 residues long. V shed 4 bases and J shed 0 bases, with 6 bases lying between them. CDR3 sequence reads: CASSTQANYGYTF. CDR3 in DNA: TGTGCCAGTAGTACACAGGCTAACTATGGCTACACCTTC.

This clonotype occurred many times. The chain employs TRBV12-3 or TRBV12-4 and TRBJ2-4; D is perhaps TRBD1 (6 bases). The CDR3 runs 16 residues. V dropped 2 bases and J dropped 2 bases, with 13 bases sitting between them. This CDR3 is CASSLTRGHTKNIQYF. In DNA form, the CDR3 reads TGTGCCAGCAGTTTAACCAGGGGTCATACCAAAAACATTCAGTACTTC.

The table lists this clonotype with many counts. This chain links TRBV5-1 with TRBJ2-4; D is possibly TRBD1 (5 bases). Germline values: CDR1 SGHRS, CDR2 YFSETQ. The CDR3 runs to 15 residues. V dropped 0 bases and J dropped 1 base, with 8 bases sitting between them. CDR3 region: CASSLAGLAKNIQYF. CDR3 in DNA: TGCGCCAGCAGCTTGGCAGGGTTGGCCAAAAACATTCAGTACTTC. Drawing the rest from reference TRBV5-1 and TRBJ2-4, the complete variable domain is KAGVTQTPRYLIKTRGQQVTLSCSPISGHRSVSWYQQTPGQGLQFLFEYFSETQRNKGNFPGRFSGRQFSNSRSEMNVSTLELGDSALYLCASSLAGLAKNIQYFGAGTRLSVL.

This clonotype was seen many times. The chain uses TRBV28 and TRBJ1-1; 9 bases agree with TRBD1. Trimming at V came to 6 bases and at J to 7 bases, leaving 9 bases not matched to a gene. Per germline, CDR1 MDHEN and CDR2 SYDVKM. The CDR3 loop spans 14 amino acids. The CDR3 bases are TGTGCCAGCAGCTCGACAGGGGGAAGGGGTGAAGCTTTCTTT. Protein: CASSSTGGRGEAFF.

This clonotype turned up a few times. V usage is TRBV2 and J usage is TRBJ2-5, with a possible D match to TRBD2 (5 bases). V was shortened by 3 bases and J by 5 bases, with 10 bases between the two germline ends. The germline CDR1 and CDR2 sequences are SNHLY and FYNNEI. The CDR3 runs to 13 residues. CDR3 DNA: TGTGCCAGCAGTGAGGGGAGCTTGGAGACCCAGTACTTC. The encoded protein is CASSEGSLETQYF.

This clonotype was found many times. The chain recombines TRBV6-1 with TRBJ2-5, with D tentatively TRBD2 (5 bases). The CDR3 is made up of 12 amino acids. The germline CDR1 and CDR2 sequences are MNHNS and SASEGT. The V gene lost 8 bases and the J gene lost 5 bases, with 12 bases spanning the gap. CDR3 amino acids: CASGPAGETQYF. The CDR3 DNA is TGTGCCAGCGGTCCGGCGGGTGAGACCCAGTACTTC.

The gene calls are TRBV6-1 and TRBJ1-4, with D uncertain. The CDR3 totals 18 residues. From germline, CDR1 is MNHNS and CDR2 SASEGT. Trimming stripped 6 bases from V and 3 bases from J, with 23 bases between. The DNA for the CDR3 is TGTGCCAGCAGCCGTTCTCTTGCTACAGCGCTATCTAATGAAAAACTGTTTTTT. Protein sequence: CASSRSLATALSNEKLFF.

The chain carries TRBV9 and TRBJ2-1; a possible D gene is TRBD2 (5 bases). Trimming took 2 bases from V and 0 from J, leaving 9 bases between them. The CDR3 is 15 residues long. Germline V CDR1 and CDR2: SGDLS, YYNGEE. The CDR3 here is CASSVSGYSYNEQFF. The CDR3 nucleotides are TGTGCCAGCAGCGTGAGCGGTTACTCCTACAATGAGCAGTTCTTC.

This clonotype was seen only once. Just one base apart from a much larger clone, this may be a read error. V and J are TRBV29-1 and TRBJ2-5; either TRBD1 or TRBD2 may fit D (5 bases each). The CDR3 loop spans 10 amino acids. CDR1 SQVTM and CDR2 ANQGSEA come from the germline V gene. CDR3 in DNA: TGCAGCGGGGGCGATGGGACCCAGCACTTC. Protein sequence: CSGGDGTQHF.

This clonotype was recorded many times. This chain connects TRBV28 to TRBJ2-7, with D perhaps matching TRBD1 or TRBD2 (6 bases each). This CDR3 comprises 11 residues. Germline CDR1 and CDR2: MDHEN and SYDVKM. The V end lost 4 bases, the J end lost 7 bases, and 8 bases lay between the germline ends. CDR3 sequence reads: CASSWGAEQYF. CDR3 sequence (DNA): TGTGCCAGCAGTTGGGGGGCAGAGCAGTACTTC.